The 24 T cell receptor beta chains given below trace back to one sample, sequenced in a study of shared clonotypes between healthy human individuals. Naive CD8 cells were CD45RO-negative, positively selected for CCR7, excluding terminally differentiated effector memory CD45RA+ cells. Repertoires were generated with immunoSEQ multiplex PCR, while TCRdb's copy carries only in-frame clones and drops some. The sample shows around 2,100,000 clones, less than 95% of them seen only once. The sequencing input was naive CD8+ T cells sorted from blood. Every receptor here comes from a man between 18 and 29 years old in good health.

Notes on this clone: A read error may account for a junction end that differs from germline. Other DNA sequences in the same sample also yield this CDR3. V is TRBV6-5 and J is TRBJ2-7, with D perhaps TRBD1 (6 bases). In germline, CDR1 is MNHEY, CDR2 SVGAGI. This CDR3 region has 14 residues. CDR3 DNA sequence: TGCGCCAGCAGTAATGACAGGAACCCCTACGAGCAGTACTTC. This codes for CASSNDRNPYEQYF.

This clone was detected once. This same CDR3 is encoded by further DNA sequences in the sample. The chain joins TRBV15 to TRBJ1-1; D is possibly TRBD1 (5 bases). Germline CDR1 reads LNHNV; CDR2 reads YYDKDF (reference sequence). V lost 3 bases and J lost 4, with 6 bases in between. CDR3 length: 12 amino acids. Written as DNA, the CDR3 is TGTGCCACCAGCAGGGACACCACTGAAGCTTTCTTT. Its protein is CATSRDTTEAFF.

V is TRBV27 and J is TRBJ2-7; 8 positions agree with TRBD1. This CDR3 is 13 amino acids long. Germline V gene sequence: CDR1 MNHEY, CDR2 SMNVEV (reference sequence). The J segment lost 1 base and the V segment lost 6 bases, leaving 2 bases of the junction unmatched. For the CDR3, the DNA is TGTGCCAGCAGGACAGGGGTGTCCTACGAGCAGTACTTC. It encodes CASRTGVSYEQYF.

The V call is TRBV27, the J call TRBJ2-7; D uncertain. CDR3 length: 14 amino acids. V lost 6 bases, J lost 1 base, and 13 bases lay in between. Germline CDR1 MNHEY, CDR2 SMNVEV (reference sequence). Here the CDR3 reads CASSPFSGSYEQYF. The CDR3 coding sequence is TGTGCCAGCAGCCCATTTTCCGGGTCCTACGAGCAGTACTTC.

In this sample, this clone turned up once. The J gene is TRBJ1-1, the V gene TRBV25-1; D is unresolved. V lost 6 bases, J lost 0 bases, and 11 bases lay in between. CDR3 length: 14 residues. Germline V CDR1 and CDR2: MGHDK, SYGVNS. The CDR3 spells CASRAGPMNTEAFF. The CDR3 DNA reads TGTGCCAGCAGGGCCGGCCCGATGAACACTGAAGCTTTCTTT.

The genes are TRBV7-6 and TRBJ2-3, with unresolved D. CDR3 length equals 13 residues. Per the germline V gene, CDR1 is SGHVS and CDR2 is FNYEAQ. The V end was cut by 1 base, the J end by 4 bases, with 6 bases between. This CDR3 is CASSLEVPDTQYF. The CDR3 DNA reads TGTGCCAGCAGCTTAGAAGTGCCAGATACGCAGTATTTT.

The chain combines TRBV6-1 with TRBJ1-4, with D possibly matching TRBD1 (6 bases). Germline assignment: CDR1 MNHNS and CDR2 SASEGT. CDR3 size: 18 residues. V lost 3 bases, J lost 3 bases, and 20 bases lay in between. The CDR3 bases are TGTGCCAGCAGTGATTTACCGGGGGCACCGGCGCCTAATGAAAAACTGTTTTTT. Its protein is CASSDLPGAPAPNEKLFF.

The V and J genes are TRBV6-5 and TRBJ2-5; TRBD2 matches 10 bases. Germline CDR1 reads MNHEY; CDR2 reads SVGAGI. J lost 5 bases, V lost 0 bases, and 6 bases had no gene match. The CDR3 has 16 residues. CDR3 sequence: CASSYSSSGSEETQYF. The DNA of the CDR3 is TGTGCCAGCAGTTACTCGTCTAGCGGGAGTGAGGAGACCCAGTACTTC.

The chain recombines TRBV27 with TRBJ2-3, with D tentatively TRBD1 or TRBD2 (5 bases each). CDR3 length equals 17 residues. Per the germline V gene, CDR1 is MNHEY and CDR2 is SMNVEV (reference sequence). V shed 2 bases and J shed 5 bases, with 20 bases lying between them. This CDR3 reads CASSLGSKGPAQDTQYF. The CDR3 nucleotides are TGTGCCAGCAGTTTAGGGTCGAAGGGACCAGCACAAGATACGCAGTATTTT.

CDR3 sequence reads: CASSVDAGENHEQYF. In DNA form, the CDR3 reads TGTGCCAGCAGCGTAGACGCAGGGGAGAACCACGAGCAGTACTTC. The chain joins TRBV9 to TRBJ2-7; D may be TRBD1 (6 bases). This CDR3 is built from 15 residues. V lost 0 bases to trimming and J lost 5 bases, with 15 bases between them. Germline values: CDR1 SGDLS, CDR2 YYNGEE.

As for this clone: Other DNA sequences from this sample encode an identical CDR3 as well. The chain links TRBV29-1 to TRBJ1-1, with D perhaps matching TRBD1 (5 bases). The CDR3 totals 10 residues. Germline CDR1 and CDR2: SQVTM and ANQGSEA. V lost 4 bases, J lost 8 bases, and 8 bases lay in between. The CDR3 DNA follows: TGCAGCGTTGTTGGGACGGAAGCTTTCTTT. Translating gives CSVVGTEAFF.

A word on this clone: Sequence at one end of the junction differs from germline and may be a read error. The chain carries TRBV28 and TRBJ1-5, with D perhaps TRBD1 (6 bases). From germline, CDR1 is MDHEN and CDR2 SYDVKM. The CDR3 contains 20 residues. Here the CDR3 DNA reads TGTGCCAGCAGTTTACCGACCCCCCGGGACACTACCTATAGCAACCAGCCCCAGCATTTT. This encodes CASSLPTPRDTTYSNQPQHF.

The chain joins TRBV4-1 to TRBJ2-5; 8 nucleotides line up with TRBD2. Germline CDR1 reads MGHRA; CDR2 reads YSYEKL. V lost 0 bases and J lost 5; bases outside the gene matches: 8. This CDR3 has 16 residues. The CDR3 region is CASSQEPSGSEETQYF. DNA for the CDR3: TGCGCCAGCAGCCAAGAGCCCAGCGGGAGTGAGGAGACCCAGTACTTC.

The chain carries TRBV7-9 and TRBJ2-5, with D unresolved. The CDR3 spans 16 residues. Looked up from germline, CDR1 is SEHNR and CDR2 is FQNEAQ (reference sequence). V was trimmed by 2 bases and J by 2 bases, leaving 15 bases between them. CDR3 in DNA: TGTGCCAGCAGCTTAACCGCACGAGGACGGCAAGAGACCCAGTACTTC. Translating gives CASSLTARGRQETQYF.

This chain joins TRBV7-3 and TRBJ2-2; 7 bases line up with TRBD1. The germline gives CDR1 SGHTA, CDR2 FQGTGA. Trimming took 4 bases from V and 4 from J; bases not matched to a gene: 3. The CDR3 has 14 amino acids. This CDR3 reads CASSSTGATGELFF. In DNA, the CDR3 is TGTGCCAGCAGCTCAACAGGGGCCACCGGGGAGCTGTTTTTT.

This sequence joins TRBV7-9 and TRBJ1-1; D is uncertain. The CDR3 is made up of 15 amino acids. V was clipped by 4 bases and J by 3 bases, with 15 bases between them. The germline V gene encodes CDR1 SEHNR and CDR2 FQNEAQ (reference sequence). For the CDR3, the DNA is TGTGCCAGCAGCTCCCCCAGACTTGGGGACACTGAAGCTTTCTTT. This sequence encodes CASSSPRLGDTEAFF.

As for this clone: Other DNA sequences in the same sample also yield this CDR3. The chain has TRBV7-9 and TRBJ2-5; no firm D call. CDR1 and CDR2 (germline): SEHNR, FQNEAQ (reference sequence). With 4 bases removed from V and 3 bases from J, the gap between germline ends came to 9 bases. CDR3 length equals 13 residues. The CDR3 reads CASSSGLEETQYF. Written as DNA, the CDR3 is TGTGCCAGCAGCTCGGGCTTGGAAGAGACCCAGTACTTC.

The chain is built from TRBV7-9 and TRBJ1-3; 9 bases fit TRBD1. The CDR3 has 15 residues. The germline V gene encodes CDR1 SEHNR and CDR2 FQNEAQ (reference sequence). Trimming took 4 bases from V and 8 from J; bases not matched to a gene: 9. The CDR3 reads CASSSPDRGEYTIYF. In DNA form, the CDR3 reads TGTGCCAGCAGCTCCCCGGACAGGGGAGAATACACCATATATTTT.

V usage is TRBV6-5 and J usage is TRBJ2-2; D is uncertain. CDR3 length: 12 residues. Trimming cost V 3 bases and J 6 bases, with 5 bases left between them. From germline, CDR1 is MNHEY and CDR2 SVGAGI. CDR3: CASSYIAGELFF. Written as DNA, the CDR3 is TGTGCCAGCAGTTATATAGCCGGGGAGCTGTTTTTT.

This chain uses TRBV19 with TRBJ2-1, with D possibly matching TRBD2 (7 bases). The germline gives CDR1 LNHDA, CDR2 SQIVND (reference sequence). The CDR3 runs to 15 residues. Trimming removed 6 bases from V and 7 bases from J, with 19 bases in between. For the CDR3, the DNA is TGTGCCAGTAGCAGCCCGGGGGGCATGAGGAATGAGCAGTTCTTC. It translates to CASSSPGGMRNEQFF.

V gene TRBV27 combines with J gene TRBJ2-1; D may be TRBD1 or TRBD2 (6 bases each). The CDR3 runs to 11 residues. Germline loops: CDR1 MNHEY, CDR2 SMNVEV (reference sequence). V shed 9 bases and J shed 9 bases, with 12 bases lying between them. In DNA, the CDR3 is TGTGCCAGTTTACAGGGAGGTGAGCAGTTCTTC. Its protein is CASLQGGEQFF.

This chain links TRBV7-9 with TRBJ2-6; perhaps TRBD2 as D (5 bases). Looked up from germline, CDR1 is SEHNR and CDR2 is FQNEAQ (reference sequence). Trimming removed 2 bases from V and 0 bases from J, with 17 bases in between. The CDR3 sequence is 19 residues long. CDR3 coding DNA: TGTGCCAGCAGCTTAAGGGAAGGGCAAGACTACTCTGGGGCCAACGTCCTGACTTTC. Encoded protein: CASSLREGQDYSGANVLTF.

This chain joins TRBV19 and TRBJ2-3, with D possibly TRBD2 on 7 matching bases. Germline CDR1 and CDR2: LNHDA and SQIVND (reference sequence). The germline V and J ends were trimmed by 9 bases and 2 bases, with 15 bases remaining between them. The CDR3 has 14 residues. The CDR3 loop reads CASTPGGATDTQYF. The CDR3 bases are TGTGCCAGCACTCCTGGGGGGGCCACAGATACGCAGTATTTT.

The genes are TRBV11-2 and TRBJ2-5; 7 bases agree with TRBD1. Trimming cost V 6 bases and J 5 bases; bases outside gene matches: 6. Germline CDR1 is SGHAT and CDR2 is FQNNGV. The CDR3 length is 13 residues. CDR3: CASRQGGGETQYF. CDR3 bases: TGTGCCAGCAGGCAAGGGGGCGGCGAGACCCAGTACTTC.